What follows are 25 T cell receptor beta chains derived from one specimen sequenced in a study of CD8+ T cells in alopecia areata. Stated treatment: oral pan-JAK inhibitor, 5-10 mg twice daily. RNA, once extracted, was reverse transcribed into cDNA for use as the sequencing template. TCRdb keeps only in-frame clones here, not all; method: immunoSEQ multiplex PCR. The sample yields under 200,000 clones, roughly 65% seen once. The sample here was CD4+ T cells sorted from blood, taken at week 4, from a patient treated with tofacitinib. The receptors were gathered from a human donor with alopecia areata.

The chain recombines TRBV9 with TRBJ2-5, with TRBD2 as a possible D gene (6 bases). V was shortened by 1 base and J by 7 bases, with 11 bases between the two germline ends. CDR1 and CDR2 (germline): SGDLS, YYNGEE. This CDR3 has 13 amino acids. The CDR3 protein is CASSVSEGGTQYF. The CDR3 DNA sequence: TGTGCCAGCAGCGTATCGGAGGGTGGGACCCAGTACTTC.

The chain uses TRBV30 and TRBJ2-7, with 7 bases aligning to TRBD1. The CDR3 extends over 14 amino acids. The trim removed 2 bases at V and 2 bases at J, leaving 6 bases unmatched. Per the germline V gene, CDR1 is GTSNPN and CDR2 is SVGIG (reference sequence). CDR3 coding DNA: TGTGCCTGGAGTCCCCGGACAGGCCCCTACGAGCAGTACTTC. Encoded protein: CAWSPRTGPYEQYF.

This rearrangement joins TRBV27 to TRBJ1-2; D not certain. This CDR3 spans 11 amino acids. Germline CDR1 reads MNHEY; CDR2 reads SMNVEV (reference sequence). The ends were cut back, 3 bases at V and 4 bases at J, with 3 bases in the middle. The CDR3 coding sequence is TGTGCCAGCAGTTTGACCTATGGCTACACCTTC. Its protein product is CASSLTYGYTF.

The V and J genes are TRBV5-1 and TRBJ2-7, with TRBD2 matching 14 bases. This CDR3 is built from 18 residues. CDR1 is SGHRS, CDR2 YFSETQ, per germline. V lost 2 bases to trimming and J lost 1 base; unmatched junction nucleotides: 8. The CDR3 bases are TGCGCCAGCAGCTTCGCAGGGACTAGCGGGGGCCGGTCCTACGAGCAGTACTTC. Protein sequence: CASSFAGTSGGRSYEQYF.

There are a few counts of this clone. V gene TRBV2 combines with J gene TRBJ1-5, with D uncertain. The V gene's germline CDR1 is SNHLY and CDR2 FYNNEI. CDR3 length equals 13 residues. Between the trimmed V and J ends, which lost 4 bases and 1 base, there was a span of 5 bases. CDR3 amino acids: CASSGRSNQPQHF. Here the CDR3 DNA reads TGTGCCAGCAGTGGACGGAGCAATCAGCCCCAGCATTTT. The variable domain in full, completed from reference TRBV2 and TRBJ1-5, reads EPEVTQTPSHQVTQMGQEVILRCVPISNHLYFYWYRQILGQKVEFLVSFYNNEISEKSEIFDDQFSVERPDGSNFTLKIRSTKLEDSAMYFCASSGRSNQPQHFGDGTRLSIL.

This chain joins TRBV30 and TRBJ2-7; D gene unclear. From germline, CDR1 is GTSNPN and CDR2 SVGIG (reference sequence). This CDR3 comprises 12 residues. V was shortened by 8 bases and J by 12 bases, with 23 bases between the two germline ends. This chain's CDR3 is CARRTGPTVGYF. As DNA, the CDR3 is TGTGCCCGCCGAACCGGGCCCACGGTAGGGTACTTC.

The J gene is TRBJ2-3, the V gene TRBV4-3; possibly TRBD2 for D (7 bases). Trimming removed 6 bases from V and 4 bases from J, with 23 bases in between. Germline assignment: CDR1 LGHNA and CDR2 YSLEER. CDR3 length equals 17 residues. The CDR3 DNA is TGCGCCAGCAGACGTCTCGAGTTGGGGGGGCCCCCAGATACGCAGTATTTT. Translated, it gives CASRRLELGGPPDTQYF.

The chain combines TRBV5-1 with TRBJ2-1; TRBD1 aligns across 9 bases. Germline values: CDR1 SGHRS, CDR2 YFSETQ. The trim removed 9 bases at V and 6 bases at J, leaving 7 bases unmatched. This CDR3 is 13 amino acids long. The CDR3 nucleotides read TGCGCCACACAATTACAGGGGGCCAATGAGCAGTTCTTC. It specifies CATQLQGANEQFF.

The chain carries TRBV30 and TRBJ1-1; 10 bases match TRBD1. CDR3 size: 18 residues. Losses at the gene ends were 0 bases for V and 1 base for J; bases not matched to a gene: 11. Germline lookup yields CDR1 GTSNPN and CDR2 SVGIG (reference sequence). CDR3 loop: CAWSVLGQGVVRNTEAFF. The CDR3 DNA reads as TGTGCCTGGAGTGTCCTCGGACAGGGGGTCGTTCGGAACACTGAAGCTTTCTTT.

The genes are TRBV5-4 and TRBJ2-5, with 7 bases matching TRBD2. This CDR3 comprises 16 residues. Trimming took 0 bases from V and 2 from J; bases not matched to a gene: 7. CDR1 is SGHNT and CDR2 is YYREEE in the germline V gene (reference sequence). DNA of the CDR3: TGTGCCAGCAGCTTGGACAGCGGGGCGGGGCAAGAGACCCAGTACTTC. Protein sequence: CASSLDSGAGQETQYF. Complete variable domain (other parts from reference TRBV5-4 and TRBJ2-5): ETGVTQSPTHLIKTRGQQVTLRCSSQSGHNTVSWYQQALGQGPQFIFQYYREEENGRGNFPPRFSGLQFPNYSSELNVNALELDDSALYLCASSLDSGAGQETQYFGPGTRLLVL.

The V gene is TRBV5-1, the J gene TRBJ2-7; TRBD1 agrees at 9 bases. Losses at the gene ends were 3 bases for V and 4 bases for J; bases not matched to a gene: 8. The V gene's germline CDR1 is SGHRS and CDR2 YFSETQ. The CDR3 loop spans 15 amino acids. CDR3: CASSSTGGASYEQYF. The CDR3 DNA reads TGCGCCAGCAGCTCAACAGGGGGCGCGTCTTACGAGCAGTACTTC.

This clone has a single count. The V call is TRBV29-1, the J call TRBJ1-1; D unresolved. The germline gives CDR1 SQVTM, CDR2 ANQGSEA. This CDR3 region has 10 residues. Trimming removed 7 bases from V and 8 bases from J, with 11 bases in between. The CDR3 spells CSAKDVEAFF. For the CDR3, the DNA is TGCAGCGCTAAGGACGTCGAAGCTTTCTTT.

The genes are TRBV6-5 and TRBJ2-3; TRBD2 matches at 8 bases. The length of the CDR3 is 12 residues. The V segment lost 6 bases and the J segment 6 bases; nucleotides outside the gene matches: 2. Germline loops: CDR1 MNHEY, CDR2 SVGAGI. CDR3 region: CASRTGGDTQYF. The CDR3 DNA is TGTGCCAGCAGGACGGGGGGGGATACGCAGTATTTT.

The J gene is TRBJ1-5, the V gene TRBV30, with 9 bases that match TRBD1. CDR3 size: 16 residues. Germline CDR1 is GTSNPN and CDR2 is SVGIG (reference sequence). V was pared by 0 bases and J by 4 bases, with 7 bases of the junction left unmatched. The DNA for the CDR3 is TGTGCCTGGAGTGTACTGGGGACAGGGATGAATCAGCCCCAGCATTTT. This codes for CAWSVLGTGMNQPQHF.

This chain uses TRBV5-1 with TRBJ1-5; tentative D call: TRBD1 (6 bases). This CDR3 comprises 14 residues. V lost 4 bases and J 0 bases, leaving 8 bases between the germline ends. Per germline, CDR1 SGHRS and CDR2 YFSETQ. Written as DNA, the CDR3 is TGCGCCAGCAGCACAGGGACTAGCAATCAGCCCCAGCATTTT. As protein: CASSTGTSNQPQHF.

The gene calls are TRBV6-1 and TRBJ1-1; possible D gene TRBD1, 5 bases. Germline loops: CDR1 MNHNS, CDR2 SASEGT. V shed 10 bases and J shed 2 bases, with 14 bases lying between them. The CDR3 loop spans 13 amino acids. In DNA, the CDR3 is TGTGCCATCAGCCGGGACGGAAACACTGAAGCTTTCTTT. It encodes CAISRDGNTEAFF.

This clone was detected only a few times. At the DNA level, this CDR3 is encoded by other sequences in the same sample as well. The chain's CDR3 is CASSGGLRETQYF. The DNA of the CDR3 is TGCGCCAGCAGTGGGGGATTAAGAGAGACCCAGTACTTC. The V and J genes are TRBV5-1 and TRBJ2-5, with D perhaps assigned TRBD1 or TRBD2 (5 bases each). There are 13 residues in the CDR3. Germline CDR1 reads SGHRS; CDR2 reads YFSETQ. V was pared by 5 bases and J by 4 bases, with 12 bases between.

This clone was seen only once. The chain couples TRBV5-4 to TRBJ1-6; weak D call: TRBD1 (6 bases). V was shortened by 3 bases and J by 8 bases, with 21 bases between the two germline ends. This CDR3 spans 17 amino acids. Germline V gene lookup returns CDR1 SGHNT and CDR2 YYREEE (reference sequence). CDR3 DNA sequence: TGTGCCAGCAGCTCCCCTGGGGCAGGGGTGGTTGATTCACCCCTCCACTTT. It encodes CASSSPGAGVVDSPLHF.

The chain uses TRBV30 and TRBJ2-7, with D possibly being TRBD2 (6 bases). This CDR3 is built from 12 residues. The V end lost 5 bases, the J end lost 2 bases, and 10 bases lay between the germline ends. Germline CDR1 reads GTSNPN; CDR2 reads SVGIG (reference sequence). The chain's CDR3 is CAWGREAYEQYF. The CDR3 DNA is TGTGCCTGGGGCAGGGAGGCCTACGAGCAGTACTTC.

The chain is built from TRBV6-5 and TRBJ1-1; 9 positions agree with TRBD1. The CDR3 is made up of 16 amino acids. Losses at the gene ends were 2 bases for V and 5 bases for J; bases not matched to a gene: 9. The germline CDR1 and CDR2 sequences are MNHEY and SVGAGI. The CDR3 region has the DNA TGTGCCAGCAGTTACGGGACAGGGATTTGGAGGACTGAAGCTTTCTTT. Amino acids: CASSYGTGIWRTEAFF.

This sequence joins TRBV27 and TRBJ1-2, with TRBD1 matching over 10 bases. Unmatched junction bases numbered 10, after V lost 8 bases and J lost 4 bases. Germline V gene data show CDR1 as MNHEY and CDR2 as SMNVEV (reference sequence). The CDR3 length is 15 residues. The CDR3 region is CASLGGQGRSYGYTF. The CDR3 DNA reads TGTGCCAGCTTGGGGGGACAGGGGAGGAGCTATGGCTACACCTTC.

This clone appeared a single time. The rearrangement uses TRBV30 and TRBJ1-2, with 7 bases lining up with TRBD1. V gave up 2 bases and J gave up 5 bases; unmatched junction bases: 5. The CDR3 length is 13 residues. Germline V CDR1 and CDR2: GTSNPN, SVGIG (reference sequence). CDR3 coding DNA: TGTGCCTGGAGTTCGGACAGGATGTATGGCTACACCTTC. It codes for CAWSSDRMYGYTF.

This clone was seen a handful of times. The chain couples TRBV5-1 to TRBJ1-2; weak D call: TRBD1 (5 bases). The CDR3 loop spans 13 amino acids. With 0 bases removed from V and 4 bases from J, the gap between germline ends came to 7 bases. The germline V gene has CDR1 SGHRS and CDR2 YFSETQ. This CDR3 is CASSLGDLYGYTF. The DNA for the CDR3 is TGCGCCAGCAGCTTGGGGGACCTCTATGGCTACACCTTC.

The chain has TRBV7-2 and TRBJ2-4, with 9 nucleotides matching TRBD2. The CDR3 is 14 residues long. CDR1 and CDR2 from the germline V gene are SGHTA and FQGNSA. V was clipped by 4 bases and J by 8 bases; unmatched bases: 6. CDR3: CASSSRTSADIQYF. The CDR3 DNA sequence: TGTGCCAGCAGCTCCCGGACTAGCGCGGACATTCAGTACTTC.

The J gene is TRBJ2-1, the V gene TRBV19, with 7 bases lining up with TRBD2. J lost 5 bases, V lost 3 bases, and 7 bases had no gene match. The CDR3 runs 15 residues. Per the germline V gene, CDR1 is LNHDA and CDR2 is SQIVND (reference sequence). CDR3 in DNA: TGTGCCAGTAGTATCCGGAGCGGGGTCCACAATGAGCAGTTCTTC. Its translation: CASSIRSGVHNEQFF.